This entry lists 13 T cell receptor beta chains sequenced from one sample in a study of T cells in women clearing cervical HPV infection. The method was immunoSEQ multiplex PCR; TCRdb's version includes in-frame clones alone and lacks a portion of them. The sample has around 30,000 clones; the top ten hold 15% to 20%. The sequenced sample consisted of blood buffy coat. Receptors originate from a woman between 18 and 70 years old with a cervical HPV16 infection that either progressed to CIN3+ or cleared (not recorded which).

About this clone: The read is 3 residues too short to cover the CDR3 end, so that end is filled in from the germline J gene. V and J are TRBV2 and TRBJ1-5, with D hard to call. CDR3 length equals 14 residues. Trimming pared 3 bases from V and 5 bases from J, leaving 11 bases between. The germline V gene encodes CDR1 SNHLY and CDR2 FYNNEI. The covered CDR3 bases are TGTGCCAGCAGTGACAGGCGATATCATCAGCCC. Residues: CASSDRRYHQP. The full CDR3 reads CASSDRRYHQPQHF.

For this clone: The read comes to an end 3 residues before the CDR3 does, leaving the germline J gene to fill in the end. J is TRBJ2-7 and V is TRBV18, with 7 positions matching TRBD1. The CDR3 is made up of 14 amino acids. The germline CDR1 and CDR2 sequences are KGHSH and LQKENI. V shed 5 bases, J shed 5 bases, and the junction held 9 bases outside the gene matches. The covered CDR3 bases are TGTGCCAGCTCATCCAGACAGGGTTGGCACGAG. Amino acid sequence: CASSSRQGWHE. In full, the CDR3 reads CASSSRQGWHEQYF.

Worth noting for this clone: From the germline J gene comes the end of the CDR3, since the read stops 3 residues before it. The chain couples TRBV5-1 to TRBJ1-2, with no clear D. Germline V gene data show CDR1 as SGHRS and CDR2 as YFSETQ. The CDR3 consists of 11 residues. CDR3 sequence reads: CASSFGETYTF. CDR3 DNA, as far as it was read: TGCGCCAGCAGCTTCGGGGAGACC.

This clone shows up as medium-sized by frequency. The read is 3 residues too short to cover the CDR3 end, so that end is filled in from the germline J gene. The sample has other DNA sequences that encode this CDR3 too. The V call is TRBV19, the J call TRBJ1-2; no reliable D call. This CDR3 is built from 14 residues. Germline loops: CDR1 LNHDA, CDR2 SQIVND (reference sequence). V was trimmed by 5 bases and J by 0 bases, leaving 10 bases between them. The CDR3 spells CASSQRGANYGYTF. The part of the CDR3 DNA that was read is TGTGCCAGTAGTCAGCGGGGAGCTAACTATGGC.

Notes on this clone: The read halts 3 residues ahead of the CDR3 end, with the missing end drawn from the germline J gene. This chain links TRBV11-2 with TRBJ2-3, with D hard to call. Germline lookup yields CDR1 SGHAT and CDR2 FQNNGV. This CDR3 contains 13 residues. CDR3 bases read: TGTGCCAGCAGCTTAGACGTCGTCCCCTCG. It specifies CASSLDVVPS. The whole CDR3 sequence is CASSLDVVPSQYF.

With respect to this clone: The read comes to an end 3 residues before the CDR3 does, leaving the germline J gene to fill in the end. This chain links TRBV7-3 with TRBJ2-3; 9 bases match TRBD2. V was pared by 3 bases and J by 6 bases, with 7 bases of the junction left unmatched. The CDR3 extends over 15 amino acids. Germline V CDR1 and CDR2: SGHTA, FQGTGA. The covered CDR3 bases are TGTGCCAGCAGCTTCGGCGGGGGGGCCCGCGATACG. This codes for CASSFGGGARDT. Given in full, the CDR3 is CASSFGGGARDTQYF. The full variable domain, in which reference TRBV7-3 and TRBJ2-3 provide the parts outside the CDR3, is GAGVSQTPSNKVTEKGKYVELRCDPISGHTALYWYRQSLGQGPEFLIYFQGTGAADDSGLPNDRFFAVRPEGSVSTLKIQRTERGDSAVYLCASSFGGGARDTQYFGPGTRLTVL.

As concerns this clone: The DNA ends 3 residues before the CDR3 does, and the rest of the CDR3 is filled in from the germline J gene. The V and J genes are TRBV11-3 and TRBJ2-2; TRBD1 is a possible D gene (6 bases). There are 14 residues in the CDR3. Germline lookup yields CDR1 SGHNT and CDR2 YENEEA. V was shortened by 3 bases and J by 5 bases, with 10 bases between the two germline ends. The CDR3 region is CASSFTGPTGELFF. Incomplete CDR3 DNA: TGTGCCAGCAGCTTCACAGGGCCAACCGGGGAG. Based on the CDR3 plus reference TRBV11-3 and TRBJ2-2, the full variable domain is EAGVVQSPRYKIIEKKQPVAFWCNPISGHNTLYWYLQNLGQGPELLIRYENEEAVDDSQLPKDRFSAERLKGVDSTLKIQPAELGDSAVYLCASSFTGPTGELFFGEGSRLTVL.

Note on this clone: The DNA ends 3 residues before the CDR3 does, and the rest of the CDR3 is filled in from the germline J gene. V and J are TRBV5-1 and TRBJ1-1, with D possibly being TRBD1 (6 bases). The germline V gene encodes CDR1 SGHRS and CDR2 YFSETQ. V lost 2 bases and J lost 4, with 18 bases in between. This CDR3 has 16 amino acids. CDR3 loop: CASSFGGAQGSTEAFF. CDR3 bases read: TGCGCCAGCAGCTTTGGAGGGGCGCAGGGGTCCACTGAA.

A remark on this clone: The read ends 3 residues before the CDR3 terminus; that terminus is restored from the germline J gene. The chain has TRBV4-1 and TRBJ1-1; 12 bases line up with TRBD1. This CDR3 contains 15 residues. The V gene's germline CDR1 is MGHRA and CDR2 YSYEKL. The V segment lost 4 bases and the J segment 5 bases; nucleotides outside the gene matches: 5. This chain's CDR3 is CASSPGTGGSTEAFF. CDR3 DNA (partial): TGCGCCAGCAGCCCGGGGACAGGGGGCTCAACTGAA.

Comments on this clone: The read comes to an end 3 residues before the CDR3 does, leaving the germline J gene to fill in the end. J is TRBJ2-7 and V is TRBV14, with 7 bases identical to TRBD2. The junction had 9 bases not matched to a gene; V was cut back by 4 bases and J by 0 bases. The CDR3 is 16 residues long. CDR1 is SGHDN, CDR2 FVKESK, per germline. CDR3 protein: CASSRSGGRISYEQYF. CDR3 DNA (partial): TGTGCCAGCAGCCGATCGGGGGGACGGATCTCCTACGAG.

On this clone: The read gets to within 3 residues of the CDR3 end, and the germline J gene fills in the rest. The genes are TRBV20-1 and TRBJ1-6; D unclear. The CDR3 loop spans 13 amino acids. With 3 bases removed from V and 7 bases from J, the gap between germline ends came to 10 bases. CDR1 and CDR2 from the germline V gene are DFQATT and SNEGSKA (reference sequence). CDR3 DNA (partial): TGCAGTGCTAGGCCACACATGAATTCACCC. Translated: CSARPHMNSP. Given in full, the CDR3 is CSARPHMNSPLHF.

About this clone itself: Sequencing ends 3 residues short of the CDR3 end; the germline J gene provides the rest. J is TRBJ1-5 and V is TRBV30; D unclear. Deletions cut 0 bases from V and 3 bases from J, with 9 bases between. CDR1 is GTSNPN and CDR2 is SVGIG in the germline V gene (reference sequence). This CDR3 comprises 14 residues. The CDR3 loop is CAWSVRTVNQPQHF. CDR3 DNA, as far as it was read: TGTGCCTGGAGTGTACGAACAGTCAATCAGCCC.

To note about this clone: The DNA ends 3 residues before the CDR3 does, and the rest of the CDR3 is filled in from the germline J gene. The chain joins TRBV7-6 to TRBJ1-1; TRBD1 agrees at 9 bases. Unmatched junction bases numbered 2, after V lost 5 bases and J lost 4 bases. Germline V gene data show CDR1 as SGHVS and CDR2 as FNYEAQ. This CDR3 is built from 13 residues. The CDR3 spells CASSATGGTEAFF. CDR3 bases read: TGTGCCAGCAGCGCGACAGGGGGCACTGAA.